In this sample, the clone carrying this T cell receptor beta chain turned up many times. Its target is not known. The template was RNA from unsorted bulk tissue. Between August and November 2014, newly diagnosed, chemotherapy-naive lung cancer patients underwent thoracic surgery in China. This entry comes from a study of tumor and adjacent non-tumor tissue in lung cancer. As for the study in general: Histology: 12 adenocarcinoma, a couple of squamous cell carcinoma, 1 small cell lung cancer. Aged about 31 to 80 years, patients included under 13 men and about five women with stage I to III disease.

A modified ARM-PCR protocol with three rounds of nested PCR amplified TCRbeta. TCRdb processed the multiplex PCR reads anew with MiXCR; each CDR3 protein has one entry. The table has approximately 79,000 distinct CDR3 sequences, approximately 57% seen once; the top ten hold around 14%. General observations from the study: Tumor repertoires had a smaller top 100 clone share than normal lung.

Germline CDR1 reads MNHEY; CDR2 reads SVGEGT. There are 14 residues in the CDR3. Trimming stripped 9 bases from V and 8 bases from J, with 22 bases between. This TCR came from a man in his 70s with non-small cell lung cancer. This chain links TRBV6-2 or TRBV6-3 with TRBJ1-2, with no clear D. The sequencing sample was made of lung tumor tissue. The DNA of the CDR3 is TGTGCCAGTACCGGACTTTCTCCCCTCGGAGGCTACACCTTC. Translation: CASTGLSPLGGYTF.